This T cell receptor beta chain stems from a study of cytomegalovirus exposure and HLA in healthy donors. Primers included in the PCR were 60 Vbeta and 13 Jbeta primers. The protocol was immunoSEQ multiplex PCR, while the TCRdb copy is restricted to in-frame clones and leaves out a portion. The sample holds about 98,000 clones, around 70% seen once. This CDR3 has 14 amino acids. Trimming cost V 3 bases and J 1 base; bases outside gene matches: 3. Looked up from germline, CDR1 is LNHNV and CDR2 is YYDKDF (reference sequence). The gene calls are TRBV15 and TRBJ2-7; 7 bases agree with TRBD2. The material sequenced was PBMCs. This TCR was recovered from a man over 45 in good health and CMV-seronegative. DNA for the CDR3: TGTGCCACCAGCAGTGCGGGAGCGTCCTACGAGCAGTACTTC. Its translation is CATSSAGASYEQYF.